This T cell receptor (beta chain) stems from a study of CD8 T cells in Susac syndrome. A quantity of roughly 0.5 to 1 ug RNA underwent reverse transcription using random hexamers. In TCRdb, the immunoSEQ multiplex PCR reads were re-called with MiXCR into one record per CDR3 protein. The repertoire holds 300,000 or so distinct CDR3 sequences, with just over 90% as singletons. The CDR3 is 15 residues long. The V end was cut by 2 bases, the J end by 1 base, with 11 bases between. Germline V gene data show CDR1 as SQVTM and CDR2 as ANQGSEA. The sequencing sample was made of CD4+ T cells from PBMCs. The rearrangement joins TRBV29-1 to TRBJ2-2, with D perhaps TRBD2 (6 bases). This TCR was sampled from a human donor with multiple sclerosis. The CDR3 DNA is TGCAGCGTTGAACAAAGCGGGCAGAACACCGGGGAGCTGTTTTTT. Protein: CSVEQSGQNTGELFF.